A single T cell receptor (beta chain) is shown here with its context. Its antigen is still unknown. This entry comes from a study of cytomegalovirus exposure and HLA in healthy donors. The germline V gene encodes CDR1 MGHRA and CDR2 YSYEKL. CDR3 length equals 14 residues. Between the trimmed V and J ends, which lost 4 bases and 2 bases, there was a span of 11 bases. Study-wide points: Accurate HLA-A and HLA-B prediction from TCR beta sequences was reported for most subjects. Altogether, 150 to 200 TCR beta chains were recorded as cytomegalovirus-associated. The CMV antigen specificity of a few CMV-associated chains was confirmed through in vitro analysis.

The primer mix had 60 Vbeta and 13 Jbeta primers. The assay was immunoSEQ multiplex PCR, and TCRdb's table has in-frame clones only and misses some. The sample lists about 250,000 clones, 70% to 90% occurring once. The TCR originated in a girl aged 2-15 years in good health and CMV-seronegative. The sample taken for sequencing was PBMCs. V gene TRBV4-1 combines with J gene TRBJ1-1; D unresolved. Here the CDR3 DNA reads TGCGCCAGCAGCCGCAGAGGACTCAACACTGAAGCTTTCTTT. This codes for CASSRRGLNTEAFF.